These T cell receptor beta chains were read from a single sample in a study of blood T cells in healthy people across ages. TCRdb reprocessed the 5' RACE reads via MiXCR and lists one record per CDR3 protein. The sample has approximately 770,000 distinct CDR3 sequences, roughly 64% seen once; the top ten hold 20% to 25%. Specimen: blood. These receptors were taken from a man aged 25-45 years in good health. Each CDR3 is given with its conserved first and last residue. A D gene is named only where the DNA matches it firmly. Expanded clones get a size class; other rows say once, few or many, or leave the size out.

cdr3_nt cdr3_aa clone_size v_call d_call j_call
TGTGCCAGCAGTCCCGCCGGGACCCAGCAAGAGACCCAGTACTTC CASSPAGTQQETQYF - TRBV6-2/TRBV6-3 - TRBJ2-5
TGTGCCAGCAGCTTAATAGGGAAGGTGGTCGCGGGAGCTTTCTTT CASSLIGKVVAGAFF once TRBV7-2 - TRBJ1-1
TGTGCCAGCAGTAGATACCGGGACAGGGGCGGGGCTGAAGCTTTCTTT CASSRYRDRGGAEAFF - TRBV6-2/TRBV6-3 TRBD1 TRBJ1-1
TGTGCCATCAGTGCGGCGGCCGAGGGGGATGAGCAGTTCTTC CAISAAAEGDEQFF - TRBV10-3 - TRBJ2-1
TGTGCCAGCAGTTACCGAAATGTGGATACGCAGTATTTT CASSYRNVDTQYF - TRBV6-5 - TRBJ2-3
TGTGCCAGCAGCCCCCTTAGCGGGAGTGTGGATGAGCAGTTCTTC CASSPLSGSVDEQFF - TRBV4-2 TRBD2 TRBJ2-1
TGTGCCAGCCGAGGGGGGTTTAGGGCCTACGAGCAGTACTTC CASRGGFRAYEQYF - TRBV27 - TRBJ2-7
TGTGCCAGCAGTTTTGGACAGAACTTAGCCAAAAACATTCAGTACTTC CASSFGQNLAKNIQYF - TRBV12-3/TRBV12-4 - TRBJ2-4
TGTGCCAGCAGCAACCGGGCAGAGCAGTTCTTC CASSNRAEQFF - TRBV6-5 - TRBJ2-1
TGCAGTGCTAGAGATTGGCAGGGGATGGGGGATACGCAGTATTTT CSARDWQGMGDTQYF - TRBV20-1 - TRBJ2-3
TGTGCCAGCGGCCGGGGGGTGGGACCCTACGAGCAGTACTTC CASGRGVGPYEQYF few TRBV2 TRBD2 TRBJ2-7
TGTACCAGCAGTTCGACCTACGAGCAGTACTTC CTSSSTYEQYF - TRBV28 - TRBJ2-7
TGTGCCAGCAGTGACCCCGGACTTTATACCTTCTCCTACAATGAGCAGTTCTTC CASSDPGLYTFSYNEQFF - TRBV6-1 - TRBJ2-1
TGTGCCAGCAGTTTAGTGCGCGGGGGGCTTGCAGATACGCAGTATTTT CASSLVRGGLADTQYF - TRBV12-3/TRBV12-4 TRBD2 TRBJ2-3
TGTGCCAGCAGCGTAGCCGGCGGGAATGTGGATGAGCAGTTCTTC CASSVAGGNVDEQFF - TRBV9 - TRBJ2-1
TGCGCCAGCAGTGCCTTTGGACAGGGGCAAGAGACCCAGTACTTC CASSAFGQGQETQYF - TRBV10-1 TRBD1 TRBJ2-5
TGTGCCAGCAGAGTATCTCTAGCGGGAAGCTCCTACGAGCAGTACTTC CASRVSLAGSSYEQYF - TRBV12-3/TRBV12-4 TRBD2 TRBJ2-7
TGCAGTGCTAGCCCTAGGGCCGGGTCCTCCTTCTCCTACAATGAGCAGTTCTTC CSASPRAGSSFSYNEQFF - TRBV20-1 - TRBJ2-1
TGCGCCAGCAGCCAGGCCGGAGCAGATACGCAGTATTTT CASSQAGADTQYF - TRBV4-3 - TRBJ2-3
TGCGCCAGCAGCCAAGATATGCTAGATAGCGGTGAGCAGTTCTTC CASSQDMLDSGEQFF few TRBV4-3 - TRBJ2-1
TGCAGTGCTAGTAGCACAGTTCGACAGCCCCAGCATTTT CSASSTVRQPQHF - TRBV20-1 - TRBJ1-5
TGTGCCAGCAGTTCTCCGCAGAGGAGCGGGGCTAGCTCCTACAATGAGCAGTTCTTC CASSSPQRSGASSYNEQFF - TRBV28 TRBD2 TRBJ2-1
TGTGCCAGCAGCGTTGTCCTGGTGGCAGATACGCAGTATTTT CASSVVLVADTQYF - TRBV13 - TRBJ2-3
TGTGCCACCAGCCCGGACAGAAAAAACTATGGCTACACCTTC CATSPDRKNYGYTF - TRBV15 - TRBJ1-2
TGTGCCAGCAGTCAGGGACAGGGAGTAACCGGGGAGCTGTTTTTT CASSQGQGVTGELFF - TRBV28 TRBD1 TRBJ2-2
TGTGCCAGCTCTCATGGGGACAGTGGGTCTGATACGCAGTATTTT CASSHGDSGSDTQYF - TRBV7-3 TRBD1 TRBJ2-3
TGTGCCAGCAGCTCGGGGTGGCTAGCGGCAGGCAATGAGCAGTTCTTC CASSSGWLAAGNEQFF few TRBV7-9 TRBD2 TRBJ2-1
TGCAGTGCCCTCCTCTTAGCGGAACAAGAGACCCAGTACTTC CSALLLAEQETQYF - TRBV20-1 - TRBJ2-5
TGTGCCAGTAGTGTGAACAGGGGGCGAGACGGCTACACCTTC CASSVNRGRDGYTF - TRBV19 TRBD1 TRBJ1-2